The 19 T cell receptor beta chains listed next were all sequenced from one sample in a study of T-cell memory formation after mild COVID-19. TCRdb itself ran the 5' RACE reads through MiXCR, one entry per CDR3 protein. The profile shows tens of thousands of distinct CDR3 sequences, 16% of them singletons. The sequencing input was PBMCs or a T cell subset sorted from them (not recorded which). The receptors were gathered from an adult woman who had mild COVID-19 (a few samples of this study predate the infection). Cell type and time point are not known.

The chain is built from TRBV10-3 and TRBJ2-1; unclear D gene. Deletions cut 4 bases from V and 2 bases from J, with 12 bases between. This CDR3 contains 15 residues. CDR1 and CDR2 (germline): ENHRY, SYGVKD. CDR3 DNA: TGTGCCATCAGTGGCCTCGTAGGCCCCTACAATGAGCAGTTCTTC. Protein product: CAISGLVGPYNEQFF.

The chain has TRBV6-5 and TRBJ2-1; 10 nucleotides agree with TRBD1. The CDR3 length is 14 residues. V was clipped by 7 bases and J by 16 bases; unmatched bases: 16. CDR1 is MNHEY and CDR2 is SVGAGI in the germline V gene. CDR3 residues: CASTSQGWTGGLFF. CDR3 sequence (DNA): TGTGCCAGCACCAGTCAGGGGTGGACAGGGGGTTTATTCTTC.

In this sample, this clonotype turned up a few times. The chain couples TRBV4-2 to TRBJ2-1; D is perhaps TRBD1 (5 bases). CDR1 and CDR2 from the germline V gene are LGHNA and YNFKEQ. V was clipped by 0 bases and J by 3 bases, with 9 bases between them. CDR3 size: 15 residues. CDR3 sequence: CASSQERGYYNEQFF. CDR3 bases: TGTGCCAGCAGCCAAGAAAGGGGCTACTACAATGAGCAGTTCTTC.

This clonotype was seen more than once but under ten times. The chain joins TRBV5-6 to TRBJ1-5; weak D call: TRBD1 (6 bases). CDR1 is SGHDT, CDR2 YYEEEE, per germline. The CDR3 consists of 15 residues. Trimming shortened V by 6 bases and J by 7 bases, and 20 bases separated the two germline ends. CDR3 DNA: TGTGCCAGCACCCTTTGGGGGGCATCGCGGCAGCCCCAGCATTTT. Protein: CASTLWGASRQPQHF.

DNA of the CDR3: TGTGCCAGCAGTGACCCCTACTATGGCTACACCTTC. Translated: CASSDPYYGYTF. The V and J genes are TRBV6-4 and TRBJ1-2; D ambiguous. The CDR3 spans 12 residues. From germline, CDR1 is MRHNA and CDR2 SNTAGT. Trimming pared 2 bases from V and 3 bases from J, leaving 4 bases between.

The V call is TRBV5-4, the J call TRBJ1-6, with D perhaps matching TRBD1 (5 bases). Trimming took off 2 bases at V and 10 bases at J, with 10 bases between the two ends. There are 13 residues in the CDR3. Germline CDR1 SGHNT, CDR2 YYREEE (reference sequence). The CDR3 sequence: CASSFRVGSPLHF. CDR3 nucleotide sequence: TGTGCCAGCAGCTTCAGGGTAGGGTCACCCCTCCACTTT. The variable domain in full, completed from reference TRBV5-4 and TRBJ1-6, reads ETGVTQSPTHLIKTRGQQVTLRCSSQSGHNTVSWYQQALGQGPQFIFQYYREEENGRGNFPPRFSGLQFPNYSSELNVNALELDDSALYLCASSFRVGSPLHFGNGTRLTVT.

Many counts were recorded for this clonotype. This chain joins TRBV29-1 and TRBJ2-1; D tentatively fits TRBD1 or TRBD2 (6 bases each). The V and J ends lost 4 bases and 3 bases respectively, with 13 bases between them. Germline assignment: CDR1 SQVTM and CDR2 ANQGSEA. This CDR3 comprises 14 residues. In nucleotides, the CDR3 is TGCAGCGTTGTAACGGGGGCCGACTACAATGAGCAGTTCTTC. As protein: CSVVTGADYNEQFF.

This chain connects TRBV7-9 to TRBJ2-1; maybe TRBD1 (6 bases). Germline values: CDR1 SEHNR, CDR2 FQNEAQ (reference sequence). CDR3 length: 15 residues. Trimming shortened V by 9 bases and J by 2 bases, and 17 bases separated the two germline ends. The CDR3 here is CASSDRDKPYNEQFF. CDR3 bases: TGTGCCAGTAGCGACCGGGACAAGCCCTACAATGAGCAGTTCTTC.

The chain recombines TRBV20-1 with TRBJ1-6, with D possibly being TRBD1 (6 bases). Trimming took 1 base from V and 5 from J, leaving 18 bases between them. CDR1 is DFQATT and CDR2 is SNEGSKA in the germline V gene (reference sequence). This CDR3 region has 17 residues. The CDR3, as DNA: TGCAGTGCTAGAGGACAATACAGGGATCTGAATAATTCACCCCTCCACTTT. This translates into CSARGQYRDLNNSPLHF.

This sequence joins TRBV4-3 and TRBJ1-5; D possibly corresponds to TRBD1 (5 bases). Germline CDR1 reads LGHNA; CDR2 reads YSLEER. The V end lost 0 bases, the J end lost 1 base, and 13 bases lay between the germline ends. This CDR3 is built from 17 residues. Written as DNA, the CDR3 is TGCGCCAGCAGCCAAGATCGGGCGCCAGGGAGCAATCAGCCCCAGCATTTT. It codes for CASSQDRAPGSNQPQHF.

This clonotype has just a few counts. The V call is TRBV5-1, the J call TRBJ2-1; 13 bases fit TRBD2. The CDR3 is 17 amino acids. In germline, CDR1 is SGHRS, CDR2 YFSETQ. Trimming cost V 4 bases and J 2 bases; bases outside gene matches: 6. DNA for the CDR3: TGCGCCAGCAGCCCAGTACTAGCGGGAGGGCCCTACAATGAGCAGTTCTTC. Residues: CASSPVLAGGPYNEQFF.

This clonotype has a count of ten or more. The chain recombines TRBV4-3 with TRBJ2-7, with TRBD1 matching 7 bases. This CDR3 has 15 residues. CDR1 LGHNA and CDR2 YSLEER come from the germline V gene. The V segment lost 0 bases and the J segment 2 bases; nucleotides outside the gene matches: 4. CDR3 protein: CASSQEMGQPYEQYF. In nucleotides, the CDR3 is TGCGCCAGCAGCCAAGAGATGGGACAGCCCTACGAGCAGTACTTC.

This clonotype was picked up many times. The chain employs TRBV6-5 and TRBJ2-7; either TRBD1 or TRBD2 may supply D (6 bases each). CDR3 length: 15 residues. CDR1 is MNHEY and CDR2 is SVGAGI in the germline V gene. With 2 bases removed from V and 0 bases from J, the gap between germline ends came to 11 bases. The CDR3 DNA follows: TGTGCCAGCAGTTACGGGGGGCAAAGCTCCTACGAGCAGTACTTC. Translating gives CASSYGGQSSYEQYF.

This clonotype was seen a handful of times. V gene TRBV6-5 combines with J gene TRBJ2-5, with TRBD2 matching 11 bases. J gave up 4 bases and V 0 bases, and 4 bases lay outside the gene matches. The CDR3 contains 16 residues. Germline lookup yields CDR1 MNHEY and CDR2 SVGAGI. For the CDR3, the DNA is TGTGCCAGCAGTTACTCGACTAGCGGGACCTCAGAGACCCAGTACTTC. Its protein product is CASSYSTSGTSETQYF.

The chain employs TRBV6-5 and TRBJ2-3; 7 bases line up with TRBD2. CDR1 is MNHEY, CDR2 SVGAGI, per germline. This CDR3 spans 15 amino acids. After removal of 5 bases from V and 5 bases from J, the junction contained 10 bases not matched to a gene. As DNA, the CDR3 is TGTGCCAGCAGTGGGCCTCGGGGCGGGAGAGATACGCAGTATTTT. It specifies CASSGPRGGRDTQYF.

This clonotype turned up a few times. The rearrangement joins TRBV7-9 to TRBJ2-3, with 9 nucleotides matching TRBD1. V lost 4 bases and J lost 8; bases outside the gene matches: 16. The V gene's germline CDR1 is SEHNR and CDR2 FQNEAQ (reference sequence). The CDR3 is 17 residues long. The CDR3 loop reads CASSSNSDRGWWGTQYF. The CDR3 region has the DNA TGTGCCAGCAGCTCGAACTCGGACAGGGGATGGTGGGGTACGCAGTATTTT.

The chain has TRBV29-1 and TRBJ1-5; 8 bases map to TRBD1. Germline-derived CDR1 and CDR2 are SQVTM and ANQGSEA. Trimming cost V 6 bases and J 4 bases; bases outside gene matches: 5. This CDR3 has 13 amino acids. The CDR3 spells CSVLGTGNQPQHF. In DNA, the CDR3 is TGCAGCGTACTCGGGACAGGAAATCAGCCCCAGCATTTT.

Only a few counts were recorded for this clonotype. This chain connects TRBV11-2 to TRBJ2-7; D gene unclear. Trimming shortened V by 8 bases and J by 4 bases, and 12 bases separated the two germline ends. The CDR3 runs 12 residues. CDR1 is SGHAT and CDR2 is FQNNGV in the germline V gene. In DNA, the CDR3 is TGTGCCAGCGGCAGCAGTAGTTACGAGCAGTACTTC. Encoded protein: CASGSSSYEQYF.

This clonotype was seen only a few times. The CDR3 nucleotides are TGCAGCGTTGAGGTCGGCGGGGACATCTCCTACGAGCAGTACTTC. Amino acid sequence: CSVEVGGDISYEQYF. This rearrangement joins TRBV29-1 to TRBJ2-7; the D gene could be TRBD1 or TRBD2 (6 bases each). The V end was cut by 3 bases, the J end by 0 bases, with 15 bases between. CDR3 length equals 15 residues. Germline CDR1 and CDR2: SQVTM and ANQGSEA.